This T cell receptor beta chain was captured by sequencing in a study of T cell repertoires in cytomegalovirus infection. TCRdb passed the reads through MiXCR, listing each CDR3 protein once. The repertoire holds more than 85,000 distinct CDR3 sequences, with about 25% as singletons. This clonotype was seen only a few times. Trimming pared 3 bases from V and 0 bases from J, leaving 8 bases between. From germline, CDR1 is SQVTM and CDR2 ANQGSEA. This CDR3 region has 13 residues. This chain connects TRBV29-1 to TRBJ1-2, with D possibly TRBD1 on 5 matching bases. The sample comprised CD8+ T cells from PBMCs. The TCR originated in a human donor in good health (CMV status not recorded). Some clones in this sample may be carry-over from other donors' samples. The CDR3 DNA is TGCAGCGTTGATGGGGGTACTAACTATGGCTACACCTTC. This codes for CSVDGGTNYGYTF.